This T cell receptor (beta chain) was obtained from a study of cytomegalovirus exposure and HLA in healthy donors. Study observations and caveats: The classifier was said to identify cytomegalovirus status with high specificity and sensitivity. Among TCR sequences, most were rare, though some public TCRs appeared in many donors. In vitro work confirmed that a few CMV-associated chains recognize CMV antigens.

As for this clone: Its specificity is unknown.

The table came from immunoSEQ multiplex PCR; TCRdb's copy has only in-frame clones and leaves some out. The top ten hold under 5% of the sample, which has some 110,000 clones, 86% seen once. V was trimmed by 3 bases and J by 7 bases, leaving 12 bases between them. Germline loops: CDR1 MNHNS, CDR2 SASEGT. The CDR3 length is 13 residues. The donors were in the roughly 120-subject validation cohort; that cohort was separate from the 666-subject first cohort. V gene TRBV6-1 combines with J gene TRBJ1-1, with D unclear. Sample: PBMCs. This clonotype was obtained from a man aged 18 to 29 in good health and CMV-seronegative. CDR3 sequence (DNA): TGTGCCAGCAGTGAGATCGGAGAAGGTGAAGCTTTCTTT. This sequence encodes CASSEIGEGEAFF.